The 13 T cell receptor beta chains below come from one sample, sequenced in a study of breast tumors, draining lymph nodes, adjacent tissues listed by TCRdb under 2016. Lymph node samples came from the axillary draining lymph nodes of breast cancer patients. Library preparation was by multiplex PCR. The sample was run on an Illumina HiSeq 2000. TCRdb redid the processing of the public reads, applying fastp at Q25 and MiXCR, and retained in-frame beta chains. Here each entry gathers all rows of one CDR3 protein and keeps the most common genes and DNA. This sample has 200,000 to 300,000 distinct CDR3 sequences in its table, and over 30% of those were observed once. The top ten clonotypes cover over 0.95% of the sample. The specimen sequenced was axillary lymph node tissue. All receptors derive from a female donor with breast cancer. Some clones in this sample may be carry-over from other donors' samples.

This clonotype was found many times. This chain uses TRBV5-1 with TRBJ1-6; TRBD1 matches 7 bases. The CDR3 contains 14 residues. The V gene end was trimmed by 5 bases and the J gene end by 5 bases; junction bases not matched to a gene: 4. Germline V CDR1 and CDR2: SGHRS, YFSETQ. CDR3 in amino acids: CASSIQGNNSPLHF. The CDR3 nucleotides read TGCGCCAGCAGTATACAGGGGAATAATTCACCCCTCCACTTT.

The J gene is TRBJ1-5, the V gene TRBV27; no clear D. This CDR3 is 15 amino acids long. Between the trimmed V and J ends, which lost 3 bases and 0 bases, there was a span of 9 bases. Germline CDR1 reads MNHEY; CDR2 reads SMNVEV (reference sequence). CDR3 sequence (DNA): TGTGCCAGCAGTTTTTCACCCTATAGCAATCAGCCCCAGCATTTT. Protein: CASSFSPYSNQPQHF.

This clonotype was observed many times. The V gene is TRBV10-3, the J gene TRBJ2-1; the D gene is possibly TRBD2 (7 bases). The V end lost 5 bases, the J end lost 2 bases, and 16 bases lay between the germline ends. The CDR3 has 16 residues. Germline CDR1 ENHRY, CDR2 SYGVKD. CDR3: CAISPISGDTYNEQFF. CDR3 nucleotides: TGTGCCATCAGTCCTATAAGCGGGGACACCTACAATGAGCAGTTCTTC.

This clonotype has at least ten counts. The gene calls are TRBV12-3 or TRBV12-4 and TRBJ2-1, with TRBD2 matching 7 bases. This CDR3 is built from 13 residues. Germline trimming cut 6 bases from V and 8 bases from J; bases unmatched to any gene: 7. CDR3 sequence reads: CASSLKAGHEQFF. The CDR3 region has the DNA TGTGCCAGCAGCCTGAAAGCGGGGCATGAGCAGTTCTTC.

At least ten counts were recorded for this clonotype. The CDR3 sequence: CASRVTFAPNSPLHF. The CDR3 nucleotides are TGTGCCAGCAGAGTGACTTTTGCACCTAATTCACCCCTCCACTTT. The chain has TRBV6-5 and TRBJ1-6; D gene unclear. Germline CDR1 and CDR2: MNHEY and SVGAGI. V was pared by 6 bases and J by 6 bases, with 15 bases between. This CDR3 comprises 15 residues.

As for this clonotype: This may come from a read error, since a much larger clone is one base off. V and J are TRBV19 and TRBJ2-2; perhaps TRBD2 as D (6 bases). The V gene's germline CDR1 is LNHDA and CDR2 SQIVND (reference sequence). This CDR3 contains 13 residues. CDR3 region: CAGSIGSAGELFF. CDR3 DNA: TGTGCCGGTAGCATCGGGAGTGCCGGGGAGCTGTTTTTT.

Many counts were recorded for this clonotype. CDR3 amino acids: CASTLGGLVDYGYTF. The DNA of the CDR3 is TGTGCCAGCACCCTAGGAGGATTAGTCGACTATGGCTACACCTTC. The rearrangement links TRBV9 to TRBJ1-2; unclear D gene. This CDR3 is 15 amino acids long. V was pared by 6 bases and J by 3 bases, with 18 bases between. Looked up from germline, CDR1 is SGDLS and CDR2 is YYNGEE.

Many counts were recorded for this clonotype. The chain employs TRBV5-1 and TRBJ2-5; no reliable D call. Germline V gene data show CDR1 as SGHRS and CDR2 as YFSETQ. The CDR3 contains 15 residues. Between the trimmed V and J ends, which lost 0 bases and 5 bases, there was a span of 14 bases. The CDR3 is CASSLDGQGVETQYF. The CDR3 DNA reads TGCGCCAGCAGCTTGGATGGCCAAGGAGTGGAGACCCAGTACTTC.

This clonotype came up a few times. This clone may be a read error of a much larger clone one base away. CDR3 nucleotide sequence: TGTGCCAGCAGCTTAATCCGGGATGGGGCCTGGGCCCAGCACTTC. Translating it yields CASSLIRDGAWAQHF. This sequence joins TRBV7-2 and TRBJ2-5; D may be TRBD1 or TRBD2 (5 bases each). In germline, CDR1 is SGHTA, CDR2 FQGNSA. The CDR3 contains 15 residues.

This clonotype was observed at least ten times. V is TRBV20-1 and J is TRBJ2-5; 7 bases are shared with TRBD2. V lost 3 bases to trimming and J lost 2 bases; unmatched junction nucleotides: 9. Germline CDR1 DFQATT, CDR2 SNEGSKA (reference sequence). This CDR3 spans 15 amino acids. CDR3 nucleotides: TGCAGTGCTAGTCCCGCTAGCGGAGGTCAAGAGACCCAGTACTTC. This codes for CSASPASGGQETQYF.

The CDR3 bases are TGCGCCAGCAGCCAAGAATTCGTGGACAGGGAGAACACCATATATTTT. Protein product: CASSQEFVDRENTIYF. The rearrangement joins TRBV4-3 to TRBJ1-3, with 8 bases aligning to TRBD1. CDR3 length: 16 residues. J lost 7 bases, V lost 0 bases, and 8 bases had no gene match. Looked up from germline, CDR1 is LGHNA and CDR2 is YSLEER.

In regard to this clonotype: This may stem from a read error, because a much larger clone lies one nucleotide away. V gene TRBV7-2 combines with J gene TRBJ2-1; D not certain. The germline CDR1 and CDR2 sequences are SGHTA and FQGNSA. There are 16 residues in the CDR3. The CDR3: CASSLVSGPFYNKQFF. The CDR3 region has the DNA TGTGCCAGCAGCTTAGTATCCGGTCCGTTTTACAATAAGCAGTTCTTC.

This clonotype was seen at least ten times. V gene TRBV12-5 combines with J gene TRBJ2-2; maybe TRBD2 (5 bases). There are 20 residues in the CDR3. Germline CDR1 LGHNT, CDR2 FRNRAP. The V end lost 0 bases, the J end lost 7 bases, and 27 bases lay between the germline ends. CDR3 in amino acids: CASGLVVKSELGVTGGELFF. The DNA for the CDR3 is TGTGCTAGTGGTTTGGTAGTCAAGTCGGAGTTGGGAGTAACGGGCGGGGAGCTGTTTTTT.